The sequence of this T cell receptor beta chain was determined in a study of OX40 agonist ivuxolimab in advanced cancers. The germline V gene has CDR1 MNHEY and CDR2 SVGAGI. The V gene lost 2 bases and the J gene lost 4 bases, with 14 bases spanning the gap. CDR3 length: 15 residues. Sequenced by immunoSEQ multiplex PCR; TCRdb stores in-frame clones only, minus some. The sample lists 20,000 to 25,000 clones; 84% were seen once. V and J are TRBV6-5 and TRBJ1-2; weak D call: TRBD1 (5 bases). The starting material was CD4+ or CD8+ T cells sorted from blood, obtained in a trial of the OX40 agonist ivuxolimab. The TCR originated in an adult with an advanced solid tumor such as melanoma, head and neck, liver or kidney cancer. The CDR3 reads CASSYLAGTGYGYTF. DNA for the CDR3: TGTGCCAGCAGTTACCTGGCAGGGACGGGCTATGGCTACACCTTC.